This section outlines one T cell receptor beta chain sequence together with its context. Its binding antigen is unknown. The sample holds no much larger clone one base away, and base qualities are not on file. Trimming at the junction amounts to 4 bases on V and 8 bases on J, and the germline ends lie 13 bases apart. In the germline V gene, CDR1 corresponds to SGDLS and CDR2 to YYNGEE. From cysteine to phenylalanine, the CDR3 is 13 amino acids long. The CDR3 DNA has 39 bases and is translated from base 1. Enrolling through a virtual design, the prospective study's participants ranged in age from roughly 18 to 95 years and lived across 24 United States geographic areas. In the prospective study, participants were assigned to cohorts based on the clinical history participants reported in a screening survey and a study questionnaire. ImmuneRACE Cohort 3 recovered participants were defined by two consecutive negative NP/OP PCR tests, healthcare professional clearance, or symptom resolution. Mobile phlebotomists in the prospective study collected whole blood, serum and a nasopharyngeal or oropharyngeal swab from every participant. Participants in the prospective study had the option to provide additional blood draws and questionnaires over a roughly two-month period. Blood samples from the prospective study were shipped frozen or at room temperature prior to DNA extraction.

The sample comes from a study of blood T cell repertoires in COVID-19 (dated by TCRdb to between 2020 and 2021). Concerning the study at large: Samples from collaborators originated in the United States, Italy and Spain and spanned both the acute and convalescent phases of COVID-19. Deeply sampled blood TCRbeta repertoires from subjects exposed to, actively infected with, or recovered from COVID-19 were included in the dataset. The prospective study material was composed of cDNA or gDNA derived from T cells, B-cell-depleted T cells, or PBMCs. The repertoires were released in a freely available public database meant as a resource for research on the immune response to SARS-CoV-2. Sample metadata almost always included a de-identified subject ID, COVID-19 status, age in years and sex. The samples were drawn from two sources: the first 160 participants of the ongoing ImmuneRACE study, and fewer than 1,500 subjects contributed by 6 global collaborators. Where available, HLA class I and class II types were obtained from metadata supplied by the sample provider rather than from assay-based typing.

The immunoSEQ Assay, a bias-controlled multiplex PCR, was used to amplify TCRbeta CDR3 regions from genomic DNA. Per the original workflow: Nucleated cell counts per sample were estimated from amplification of reference gene primers within the assay. To quantify the absolute abundance of each unique TCRbeta CDR3 rearrangement, sequence reads were collapsed and filtered. For each sample, productive Simpson clonality was calculated as the square root of Simpson's diversity index over productive rearrangements. TCRdb obtained this table from immuneACCESS and retained in-frame rearrangements with V and J assigned. These tables miss some clones; where compared with another copy, unresolved V genes account for less than half of the shortfall, and the remainder is unexplained. D and trimming were read from the DNA, whereas the V and J calls and clone size are those reported in that table. The sample records about 240,000 clones, approximately 90% of which are singletons. Around 10% of the sample comes from the top ten.

Broad study findings and their caveats: How much clinical and demographic metadata was included differed by source and by participant, and the metadata was provided uncurated.

The sample consisted of PBMCs or T cells enriched from blood (not recorded which). This receptor was obtained from a man in his forties who had recovered from COVID-19. The chain is encoded by TRBV9 joined to TRBJ1-3, and possibly TRBD1, on 5 matching bases. For the CDR3, the sequence is CASSPNHRHTIYF. The DNA sequence reads TGTGCCAGCAGCCCCAACCACAGGCACACCATATATTTT.